These T cell receptor beta chains were read from a single sample in a study of blood T cell repertoires in COVID-19. The table came from immunoSEQ multiplex PCR; TCRdb's copy has only in-frame clones and leaves some out. The table lists around 310,000 clones, around 89% of them singletons, with around 0.97% in the top ten. The specimen was peripheral blood. These receptors originate from a woman aged 40 to 50 with COVID-19, enrolled during active disease. CDR3s include the opening cysteine and the closing phenylalanine or tryptophan. A D gene is named only where the DNA matches it firmly. The listing skips clone size in some rows; elsewhere it reads once, few, many or a size class.

clone size	D gene	CDR3 length	V gene	J gene	CDR3 DNA	CDR3 protein
-	-	14	TRBV11-1	TRBJ2-3	TGTGCCAGCAGCAGTTGGACTTTAACAGATACGCAGTATTTT	CASSSWTLTDTQYF
-	TRBD1	14	TRBV5-4	TRBJ2-2	TGTGCCAGCAGCTTACCAGGGGGCACCGGGGAGCTGTTTTTT	CASSLPGGTGELFF
-	TRBD1	16	TRBV15	TRBJ1-6	TGTGCCACCAGCAGAGATCCGCCAGGGGGCAAGTCACCCCTCCACTTT	CATSRDPPGGKSPLHF
-	-	14	TRBV29-1	TRBJ2-1	TGCAGCGCTCAAATTCGACTCTCCTACAATGAGCAGTTCTTC	CSAQIRLSYNEQFF
-	-	13	TRBV28	TRBJ1-2	TGTGCCACGGAGACAGCCCCCGACTATGGCTACACCTTC	CATETAPDYGYTF
-	TRBD2	15	TRBV7-2	TRBJ2-7	TGTGCCAGCAGCCGGACTAGCGGGGGTTCCTACGAGCAGTACTTC	CASSRTSGGSYEQYF
-	TRBD1	16	TRBV27	TRBJ1-2	TGTGCCAGCAGTTTGCTGGGGTTACAGGGGGCAGGTGGCTACACCTTC	CASSLLGLQGAGGYTF
-	-	13	TRBV2	TRBJ1-4	TGTGCCAGCAGCCTACAGCTTAATGAAAAACTGTTTTTT	CASSLQLNEKLFF
-	TRBD2	16	TRBV15	TRBJ2-1	TGTGCCACCAGCAGAGACGCTAGCGGGGCGTACAATGAGCAGTTCTTC	CATSRDASGAYNEQFF
-	-	14	TRBV25-1	TRBJ1-4	TGTGCCAGCAGTGAAACGGGGGGTATGGAAAAACTGTTTTTT	CASSETGGMEKLFF
-	-	15	TRBV18	TRBJ1-1	TGTGCCAGCTCACCAGATTTAGTGGAGGGTGCTGAAGCTTTCTTT	CASSPDLVEGAEAFF
-	TRBD2	14	TRBV9	TRBJ2-1	TGTGCCAGCAGTCCCTTAGCGGGGGTTAATGAGCAGTTCTTC	CASSPLAGVNEQFF
once	-	13	TRBV18	TRBJ1-1	TGTGCCAGCTCCCTCGACAGGAACACTGAAGCTTTCTTT	CASSLDRNTEAFF
-	-	15	TRBV5-1	TRBJ1-1	TGCGCCAGCAGCTTGGAGGCCCAGGGGATCACTGAAGCTTTCTTT	CASSLEAQGITEAFF
-	-	15	TRBV2	TRBJ2-2	TGTGCCAGCAGTGAAGCGCTTGGGGCCCTCGGGGAGCTGTTTTTT	CASSEALGALGELFF
-	-	16	TRBV5-1	TRBJ2-3	TGCGCCAGCAGCTTGGAGTCTATAACTAGCACAGATACGCAGTATTTT	CASSLESITSTDTQYF
-	-	12	TRBV28	TRBJ1-1	TGTGCCAGCAATTACGGGAAACCTGAAGCTTTCTTT	CASNYGKPEAFF
-	-	15	TRBV28	TRBJ1-3	TGTGCCAGCAGCCTCACAGGGTTCTCTGGAAACACCATATATTTT	CASSLTGFSGNTIYF
-	TRBD2	14	TRBV6-4	TRBJ2-3	TGTGCCAGCAGTGGGGGACTAGCAACTGATACGCAGTATTTT	CASSGGLATDTQYF
once	TRBD1	15	TRBV7-9	TRBJ1-4	TGTGCCAGCAGCCCTTGGGACAGGGGAGATGAAAAACTGTTTTTT	CASSPWDRGDEKLFF
-	-	12	TRBV6-2/TRBV6-3	TRBJ2-7	TGTGCCAGCACCCCCGGGGACTACGAGCAGTACTTC	CASTPGDYEQYF
-	-	13	TRBV27	TRBJ2-7	TGTGCCTCCCGCGCCGGAGGCTCCTACGAGCAGTACTTC	CASRAGGSYEQYF